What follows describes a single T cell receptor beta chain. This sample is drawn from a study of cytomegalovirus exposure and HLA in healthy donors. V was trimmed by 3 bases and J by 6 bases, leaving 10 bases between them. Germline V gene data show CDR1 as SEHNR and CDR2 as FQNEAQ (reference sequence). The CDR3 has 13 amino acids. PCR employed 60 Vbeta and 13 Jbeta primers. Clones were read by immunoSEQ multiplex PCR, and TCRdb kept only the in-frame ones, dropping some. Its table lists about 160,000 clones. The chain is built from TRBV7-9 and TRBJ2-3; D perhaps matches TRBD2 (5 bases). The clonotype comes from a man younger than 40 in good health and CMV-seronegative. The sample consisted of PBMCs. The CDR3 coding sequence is TGTGCCAGCAGCTTCGGGGTAGCTGATACGCAGTATTTT. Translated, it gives CASSFGVADTQYF.